Below are 31 T cell receptor beta chains sequenced from a single sample in a study of CXCR3-negative and CXCR3-positive naive CD8 T cells. In preparing the TRB cDNA libraries, 5' RACE with UMI labels was used. TCRdb reworked the 5' RACE reads into one entry per CDR3 protein, no DNA. The specimen's table records fewer than 10,000 distinct CDR3 sequences. Sequencing was done on a sample of naive CXCR3- CD8+ T cells from blood. As for subset: CD45RO-CCR7+CD27+CD95- naive CD8+ T cells lacking CXCR3 (TNR3-). The receptor source for this set is a human donor in good health. Some clones in this sample may be carry-over from other donors' samples.

The gene calls are TRBV7-6 and TRBJ2-6. In germline, CDR1 is SGHVS, CDR2 FNYEAQ. This CDR3 is 14 amino acids long. CDR3: CASSLMQGANVLTF.

The chain uses TRBV29-1 and TRBJ2-1; TCRdb's D call, TRBD2, is unchecked because there is no DNA. The CDR3 loop spans 14 amino acids. The germline CDR1 and CDR2 sequences are SQVTM and ANQGSEA. The CDR3: CSVPGLGLYNEQFF.

Measured by frequency, this clonotype is medium-sized. This rearrangement joins TRBV29-1 to TRBJ2-5; as DNA is missing, the TRBD1 call by TCRdb cannot be tested. Looked up from germline, CDR1 is SQVTM and CDR2 is ANQGSEA. This CDR3 has 14 residues. The CDR3 loop reads CSGQPAGIQETQYF.

The CDR3 reads CASTGLSYNEQFF. The rearrangement uses TRBV6-1 and TRBJ2-1; the D call from TCRdb, TRBD2, cannot be confirmed without DNA. CDR1 and CDR2 from the germline V gene are MNHNS and SASEGT. This CDR3 is built from 13 residues.

V gene TRBV7-3 combines with J gene TRBJ1-1. The germline gives CDR1 SGHTA, CDR2 FQGTGA. The CDR3 contains 13 residues. The chain's CDR3 is CASSLRENTEAFF.

The chain joins TRBV6-6 to TRBJ2-5; the D gene TCRdb calls, TRBD2, cannot be checked with no DNA. This CDR3 is built from 16 residues. CDR1 and CDR2 from the germline V gene are MNHNY and SVGAGI (reference sequence). The CDR3 spells CASSYGLAGSQETQYF.

The rearrangement uses TRBV19 and TRBJ2-7; the D gene TCRdb calls, TRBD1, cannot be checked with no DNA. The CDR3 runs 15 residues. Germline V gene lookup returns CDR1 LNHDA and CDR2 SQIVND (reference sequence). The chain's CDR3 is CASSIGPGMDYEQYF.

The gene calls are TRBV29-1 and TRBJ2-7; lacking DNA, the TRBD1 call made by TCRdb goes unchecked. This CDR3 region has 13 residues. Looked up from germline, CDR1 is SQVTM and CDR2 is ANQGSEA. CDR3 residues: CSSTGTGLNEQYF.

In terms of frequency, this clonotype is medium-sized. V and J are TRBV29-1 and TRBJ2-1; TCRdb's D call, TRBD2, is unchecked because there is no DNA. The CDR3 sequence is 17 residues long. The V gene's germline CDR1 is SQVTM and CDR2 ANQGSEA. The CDR3 here is CSVVELAGGVAYNEQFF.

This clonotype ranks as medium-sized in terms of frequency. V is TRBV29-1 and J is TRBJ2-7. This CDR3 spans 12 amino acids. From germline, CDR1 is SQVTM and CDR2 ANQGSEA. The CDR3 is CSVESEVYEQYF.

Frequency places this clonotype as medium-sized. The chain has TRBV29-1 and TRBJ2-2; there is no DNA to check the TCRdb D call of TRBD1. CDR3 length: 15 amino acids. CDR1 SQVTM and CDR2 ANQGSEA come from the germline V gene. The CDR3 loop is CSVAPGTGNTGELFF.

The gene calls are TRBV6-2 or TRBV6-3 and TRBJ1-1. This CDR3 is 13 amino acids long. Germline V gene data show CDR1 as MNHEY and CDR2 as SVGEGT. The CDR3 reads CASRSGPNTEAFF.

In terms of frequency, this clonotype is medium-sized (0.01 to 0.1%). The V call is TRBV3-1, the J call TRBJ2-7; TCRdb returns TRBD2, unconfirmable since there is no DNA. The CDR3 consists of 16 residues. Germline V gene sequence: CDR1 LGHDT, CDR2 YNNKEL (reference sequence). CDR3: CASSPLAGAYFYEQYF.

V gene TRBV25-1 combines with J gene TRBJ1-1; TCRdb returns TRBD1, unconfirmable since there is no DNA. From germline, CDR1 is MGHDK and CDR2 SYGVNS. The CDR3 consists of 13 residues. CDR3 loop: CASSWDTYTEAFF.

Considering frequency, this clonotype is medium-sized. The chain recombines TRBV28 with TRBJ1-2. The CDR3 is 16 amino acids. CDR1 is MDHEN and CDR2 is SYDVKM in the germline V gene. CDR3: CASRKDYRGGNYGYTF.

The rearrangement uses TRBV6-1 and TRBJ2-7; the D call from TCRdb, TRBD2, cannot be confirmed without DNA. CDR1 and CDR2 from the germline V gene are MNHNS and SASEGT. CDR3 size: 15 residues. CDR3 sequence reads: CASSEDPSGPYEQYF.

V and J are TRBV20-1 and TRBJ1-1; absent DNA, TCRdb's TRBD1 call cannot be checked. The germline gives CDR1 DFQATT, CDR2 SNEGSKA (reference sequence). CDR3 length: 15 residues. The CDR3 sequence is CSARQGKADNTEAFF.

The CDR3 loop reads CASSISWDLEQPQHF. The chain joins TRBV19 to TRBJ1-5; the D gene TCRdb calls, TRBD1, cannot be checked with no DNA. Germline V gene data show CDR1 as LNHDA and CDR2 as SQIVND (reference sequence). The CDR3 sequence is 15 residues long.

The CDR3 sequence: CASRPGLAGGYNEQFF. This chain joins TRBV5-1 and TRBJ2-1; TCRdb's D call of TRBD2 is untestable without DNA. CDR1 and CDR2 (germline): SGHRS, YFSETQ. The CDR3 contains 16 residues.

The V gene is TRBV3-1, the J gene TRBJ1-6. The germline gives CDR1 LGHDT, CDR2 YNNKEL (reference sequence). CDR3 length: 13 residues. The CDR3 sequence: CASSPAGYSPLHF.

The chain links TRBV29-1 to TRBJ2-1. The CDR3 loop spans 13 amino acids. The germline V gene has CDR1 SQVTM and CDR2 ANQGSEA. The CDR3 here is CSVDGNSYNEQFF.

The chain couples TRBV7-3 to TRBJ2-1; the D call from TCRdb, TRBD2, cannot be confirmed without DNA. CDR1 and CDR2 (germline): SGHTA, FQGTGA. The CDR3 consists of 16 residues. Here the CDR3 reads CASSFGAGISYNEQFF.

The chain uses TRBV5-5 and TRBJ2-1; TCRdb gives TRBD2 as the D gene, but with no DNA this cannot be confirmed. Germline loops: CDR1 SGHKS, CDR2 YYEKEE (reference sequence). The length of the CDR3 is 15 residues. CDR3 sequence: CASSFGLAGRDEQFF.

The genes are TRBV29-1 and TRBJ2-7; TCRdb's D call of TRBD2 is untestable without DNA. CDR1 is SQVTM and CDR2 is ANQGSEA in the germline V gene. There are 13 residues in the CDR3. The CDR3: CSVKASGSYEQYF.

This clonotype is labeled medium-sized based on frequency. This chain connects TRBV27 to TRBJ2-7. Germline CDR1 is MNHEY and CDR2 is SMNVEV (reference sequence). This CDR3 is 13 amino acids long. CDR3: CASSLDGPYEQYF.

This chain links TRBV7-6 with TRBJ2-2. Germline CDR1 reads SGHVS; CDR2 reads FNYEAQ. The CDR3 is 14 residues long. CDR3 sequence reads: CASSQTTVPGELFF. Full variable domain (missing parts from reference TRBV7-6 and TRBJ2-2): GAGVSQSPRYKVTKRGQDVALRCDPISGHVSLYWYRQALGQGPEFLTYFNYEAQQDKSGLPNDRFSAERPEGSISTLTIQRTEQRDSAMYRCASSQTTVPGELFFGEGSRLTVL.

This clonotype is medium-sized (0.01 to 0.1%) by frequency. The V gene is TRBV11-2, the J gene TRBJ2-5; TCRdb reports TRBD1, a call that lacks DNA to check it against. The CDR3 runs 14 residues. The germline V gene encodes CDR1 SGHAT and CDR2 FQNNGV. The CDR3 is CASSGSGAPETQYF.

CDR3 sequence reads: CASSYKWLLHF. This sequence joins TRBV6-2 or TRBV6-3 and TRBJ1-6. CDR1 and CDR2 from the germline V gene are MNHEY and SVGEGT. There are 11 residues in the CDR3.

The chain's CDR3 is CASSIDQGPYGYTF. V is TRBV6-5 and J is TRBJ1-2; TCRdb names TRBD1, which stays unverified in the absence of DNA. Germline CDR1 and CDR2: MNHEY and SVGAGI. CDR3 length equals 14 residues.

This clonotype counts as medium-sized by frequency. V usage is TRBV15 and J usage is TRBJ2-5; TCRdb's assignment of TRBD2 cannot be checked, as there is no DNA. Germline V gene sequence: CDR1 LNHNV, CDR2 YYDKDF (reference sequence). This CDR3 has 17 residues. CDR3 residues: CATSRASGSMNWETQYF.

V and J are TRBV2 and TRBJ2-3; the TRBD2 assignment by TCRdb is unverifiable without DNA. Per germline, CDR1 SNHLY and CDR2 FYNNEI. The CDR3 has 16 amino acids. The CDR3 sequence is CASRSPSGGSTDTQYF.